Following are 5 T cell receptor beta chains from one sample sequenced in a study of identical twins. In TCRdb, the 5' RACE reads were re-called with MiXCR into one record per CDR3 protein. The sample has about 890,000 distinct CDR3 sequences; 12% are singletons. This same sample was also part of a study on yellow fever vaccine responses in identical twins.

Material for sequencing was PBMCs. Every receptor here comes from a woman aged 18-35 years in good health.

The CDR3, as DNA: TGTGCCAGCAGTTACAGGGGACTCGGGGGGGAAGCTTTCTTT. The encoded protein is CASSYRGLGGEAFF. The chain uses TRBV6-5 and TRBJ1-1; D is possibly TRBD1 (5 bases). V was pared by 2 bases and J by 8 bases, with 15 bases between. The germline V gene has CDR1 MNHEY and CDR2 SVGAGI. This CDR3 is 14 amino acids long.

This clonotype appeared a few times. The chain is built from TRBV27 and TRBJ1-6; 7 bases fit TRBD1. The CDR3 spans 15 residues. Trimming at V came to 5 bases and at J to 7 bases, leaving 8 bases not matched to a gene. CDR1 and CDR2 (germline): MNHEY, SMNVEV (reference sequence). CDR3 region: CASSARQGPNSPLHF. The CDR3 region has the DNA TGTGCCAGCAGTGCGCGACAGGGCCCGAATTCACCCCTCCACTTT.

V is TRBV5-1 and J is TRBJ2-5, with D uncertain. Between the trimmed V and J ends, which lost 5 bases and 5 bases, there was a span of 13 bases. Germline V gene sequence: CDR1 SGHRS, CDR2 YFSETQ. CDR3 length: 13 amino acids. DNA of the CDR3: TGCGCCAGCAGAAGTGCCTGGGTGGAGACCCAGTACTTC. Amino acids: CASRSAWVETQYF.

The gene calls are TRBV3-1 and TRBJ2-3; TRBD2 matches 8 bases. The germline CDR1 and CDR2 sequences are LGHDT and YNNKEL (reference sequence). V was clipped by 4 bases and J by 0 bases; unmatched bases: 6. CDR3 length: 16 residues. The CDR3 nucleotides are TGTGCCAGCAGCCCCACTAGCGGATCTAGCACAGATACGCAGTATTTT. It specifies CASSPTSGSSTDTQYF.

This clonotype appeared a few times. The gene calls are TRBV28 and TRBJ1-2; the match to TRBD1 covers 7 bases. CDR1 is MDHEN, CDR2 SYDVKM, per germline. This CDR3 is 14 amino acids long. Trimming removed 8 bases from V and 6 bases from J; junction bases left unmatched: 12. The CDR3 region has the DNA TGTGCCAGCGGAGTTCGACAGGGAGTTAATGGCTACACCTTC. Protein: CASGVRQGVNGYTF.